The 18 T cell receptor beta chains below come from one sample, sequenced in a study of CD8 T cells in ankylosing spondylitis. Each CDR3 protein is one row after TCRdb ran MiXCR on the 5' RACE reads. The table lists around 480,000 distinct CDR3 sequences, roughly a sixth of them singletons, with approximately 1% in the top ten. Antigens of these TCRs are unknown. Study findings and constraints: A TCR beta motif of under ten highly homologous variants appeared characteristic of ankylosing spondylitis blood.

Specimen: blood, either unsorted or a sorted T cell fraction (not recorded which). Source of these receptors: a male donor with ankylosing spondylitis.

The chain couples TRBV5-1 to TRBJ1-4, with D tentatively TRBD1 (6 bases). In germline, CDR1 is SGHRS, CDR2 YFSETQ. The CDR3 has 16 residues. Between the trimmed V and J ends, which lost 0 bases and 4 bases, there was a span of 13 bases. The CDR3 spells CASSLAGGVLNEKLFF. CDR3 sequence (DNA): TGCGCCAGCAGCTTGGCGGGGGGCGTGCTTAATGAAAAACTGTTTTTT.

The V and J genes are TRBV5-6 and TRBJ2-3, with 12 bases lining up with TRBD2. Germline assignment: CDR1 SGHDT and CDR2 YYEEEE. The V gene end was trimmed by 3 bases and the J gene end by 5 bases; junction bases not matched to a gene: 13. This CDR3 comprises 18 residues. The CDR3 coding sequence is TGTGCCAGCAGCTCCCTACTGGGGCTAGCGGGGGGGCAAGATACGCAGTATTTT. Protein: CASSSLLGLAGGQDTQYF.

This clonotype was counted only a few times. J is TRBJ1-2 and V is TRBV6-1; D might be TRBD1 (5 bases). V lost 0 bases to trimming and J lost 8 bases, with 10 bases between them. The CDR3 sequence is 13 residues long. The germline V gene has CDR1 MNHNS and CDR2 SASEGT. CDR3 loop: CASSEAMEGGYTF. The CDR3 DNA sequence: TGTGCCAGCAGTGAAGCCATGGAGGGGGGCTACACCTTC.

The J gene is TRBJ1-5, the V gene TRBV15; tentative D call: TRBD1 (5 bases). The CDR3 loop spans 15 amino acids. V was cut by 0 bases and J by 4 bases, with 10 bases left in between. The germline V gene has CDR1 LNHNV and CDR2 YYDKDF (reference sequence). DNA of the CDR3: TGTGCCACCAGCAGAGATCCGGCAGGGAATCAGCCCCAGCATTTT. The encoded protein is CATSRDPAGNQPQHF.

This clonotype was picked up a small number of times. The gene calls are TRBV12-3 or TRBV12-4 and TRBJ2-1; 13 bases align to TRBD2. The CDR3 has 16 amino acids. The V and J ends lost 5 bases and 7 bases, in that order; junction bases with no gene match: 8. The chain's CDR3 is CASSRTSGRFTNEQFF. The DNA for the CDR3 is TGTGCCAGCAGTCGGACTAGCGGGAGATTTACAAATGAGCAGTTCTTC.

The chain joins TRBV6-2 or TRBV6-3 to TRBJ1-1; TRBD1 matches 9 bases. V trimming: 6 bases; J trimming: 6 bases; junction bases outside the gene matches: 8. The CDR3 loop spans 14 amino acids. The V gene's germline CDR1 is MNHEY and CDR2 SVGEGT. The CDR3 DNA follows: TGTGCCAGCAGACCGGGACAGGGATACTCTGAAGCTTTCTTT. Translated, it gives CASRPGQGYSEAFF.

There are a few counts of this clonotype. The rearrangement uses TRBV4-3 and TRBJ2-2; 7 bases align to TRBD2. V was pared by 4 bases and J by 6 bases, with 8 bases of the junction left unmatched. Germline V gene sequence: CDR1 LGHNA, CDR2 YSLEER. The CDR3 loop spans 15 amino acids. Here the CDR3 DNA reads TGCGCCAGCAGCCTCGCGGGGGATAGGGCCGGGGAGCTGTTTTTT. Translated, it gives CASSLAGDRAGELFF.

This chain connects TRBV11-2 to TRBJ2-5; 11 bases agree with TRBD2. Trimming removed 5 bases from V and 3 bases from J; junction bases left unmatched: 17. From germline, CDR1 is SGHAT and CDR2 FQNNGV. The CDR3 length is 19 residues. CDR3 coding DNA: TGTGCCAGCAGCCCTTTCGAAGGGTGGCCGGGACTAGCGGAAGAGACCCAGTACTTC. Translation gives CASSPFEGWPGLAEETQYF. Combining the CDR3 with reference TRBV11-2 and TRBJ2-5 gives the whole variable domain EAGVAQSPRYKIIEKRQSVAFWCNPISGHATLYWYQQILGQGPKLLIQFQNNGVVDDSQLPKDRFSAERLKGVDSTLKIQPAKLEDSAVYLCASSPFEGWPGLAEETQYFGPGTRLLVL.

This clonotype was counted a few times. The DNA of the CDR3 is TGTGCCAGCAGCACGACGGGACAGGGGGATGGCTACACCTTC. It codes for CASSTTGQGDGYTF. The chain has TRBV7-9 and TRBJ1-2; 11 bases match TRBD1. Trimming cost V 5 bases and J 6 bases; bases outside gene matches: 5. Germline-derived CDR1 and CDR2 are SEHNR and FQNEAQ (reference sequence). The CDR3 is 14 amino acids.

This clonotype occurred a few times. The chain employs TRBV20-1 and TRBJ2-7, with 12 positions matching TRBD2. Germline V gene data show CDR1 as DFQATT and CDR2 as SNEGSKA (reference sequence). The CDR3 spans 13 residues. As DNA, the CDR3 is TGCAGCTCACGACTAGCGGGAGTTCCCGAGCAGTACTTC. Amino acid sequence: CSSRLAGVPEQYF.

This chain uses TRBV3-1 with TRBJ2-4; D may be TRBD1 (7 bases). V lost 0 bases, J lost 2 bases, and 14 bases lay in between. CDR1 is LGHDT and CDR2 is YNNKEL in the germline V gene (reference sequence). The CDR3 has 17 amino acids. The CDR3 loop reads CASSQDWRGLTKNIQYF. CDR3 DNA sequence: TGTGCCAGCAGCCAAGACTGGAGGGGGCTCACCAAAAACATTCAGTACTTC.

This clonotype was seen many times. The chain carries TRBV12-3 or TRBV12-4 and TRBJ1-1; TRBD1 is a possible D gene (5 bases). V was shortened by 10 bases and J by 0 bases, with 15 bases between the two germline ends. This CDR3 region has 14 residues. The CDR3 protein is CATSRAGMNTEAFF. The DNA of the CDR3 is TGTGCCACCTCGCGGGCAGGGATGAACACTGAAGCTTTCTTT.

About this clonotype itself: With a much larger clone just one base away, this may be a read error. V usage is TRBV5-1 and J usage is TRBJ2-2; 7 nucleotides agree with TRBD1. The V and J ends lost 2 bases and 6 bases, in that order; junction bases with no gene match: 10. The CDR3 loop spans 16 amino acids. The germline V gene encodes CDR1 SGHRS and CDR2 YFSETQ. The CDR3 loop reads CASSLGDRVDAGELFF. CDR3 sequence (DNA): TGCGCCAGCAGCTTAGGCGACAGGGTTGACGCCGGGGAGCTGTTTTTT.

The chain recombines TRBV30 with TRBJ1-1; D remains unclear. Trimming removed 0 bases at V and 11 bases at J, with 10 bases between. In germline, CDR1 is GTSNPN, CDR2 SVGIG (reference sequence). This CDR3 region has 11 residues. The DNA of the CDR3 is TGTGCCTGGAGTGTAACGCTGGAGGCTTTCTTT. Its protein is CAWSVTLEAFF.

This clonotype was counted at least ten times. This sequence joins TRBV5-1 and TRBJ2-1; TRBD2 agrees at 12 bases. Germline assignment: CDR1 SGHRS and CDR2 YFSETQ. There are 15 residues in the CDR3. Trimming cost V 3 bases and J 8 bases; bases outside gene matches: 6. DNA for the CDR3: TGCGCCAGCAGCTATCGGACTAGCGGGATGGATGAGCAGTTCTTC. As protein: CASSYRTSGMDEQFF. Based on the CDR3 plus reference TRBV5-1 and TRBJ2-1, the full variable domain is KAGVTQTPRYLIKTRGQQVTLSCSPISGHRSVSWYQQTPGQGLQFLFEYFSETQRNKGNFPGRFSGRQFSNSRSEMNVSTLELGDSALYLCASSYRTSGMDEQFFGPGTRLTVL.

This chain joins TRBV4-3 and TRBJ2-7; no reliable D call. CDR1 and CDR2 (germline): LGHNA, YSLEER. Trimming removed 1 base from V and 3 bases from J, with 13 bases in between. The CDR3 totals 15 residues. DNA for the CDR3: TGCGCCAGCAGCCAAGGAGTGGTAGCTAGCTACGAGCAGTACTTC. Translated: CASSQGVVASYEQYF.

This clonotype has a count of ten or more. The chain has TRBV3-1 and TRBJ2-1; 10 bases are shared with TRBD2. The V segment lost 5 bases and the J segment 10 bases; nucleotides outside the gene matches: 8. The CDR3 extends over 14 amino acids. Germline-derived CDR1 and CDR2 are LGHDT and YNNKEL (reference sequence). The CDR3 bases are TGTGCCAGCAGCAGTACTAGCGGGATAGGAGAGCAGTTCTTC. Protein sequence: CASSSTSGIGEQFF.

This clonotype occurred a few times. J is TRBJ1-2 and V is TRBV7-2; D is ambiguous. V was shortened by 3 bases and J by 6 bases, with 11 bases between the two germline ends. The germline V gene has CDR1 SGHTA and CDR2 FQGNSA. CDR3 size: 13 residues. In DNA, the CDR3 is TGTGCCAGCAGCTTCCAGTTACTTGATGGCTACACCTTC. This gives the protein CASSFQLLDGYTF.